This T cell receptor beta chain originates from a study of cytomegalovirus exposure and HLA in healthy donors. Overall study findings and caveats: The study designated fewer than 200 TCR beta chains cytomegalovirus-associated.

Using immunoSEQ multiplex PCR, the repertoire was profiled, and TCRdb retains in-frame clones only, with some absent. The sample gives 160,000 or so clones, 84% of which show up once; about 10% is in the top ten. About this clone itself: As yet, its antigen is unknown.

The J segment lost 1 base and the V segment lost 9 bases, leaving 10 bases of the junction unmatched. The CDR3 is made up of 15 amino acids. The germline V gene has CDR1 SGHRS and CDR2 YFSETQ. While the first cohort had 600 to 800 subjects, the donors belonged to the separate validation cohort of more than 95 subjects. This chain links TRBV5-1 with TRBJ1-1; TRBD1 aligns across 9 bases. Sequences were obtained from PBMCs. The TCR originated in a man aged 25-40 years in good health and CMV-seropositive. The CDR3 sequence is CATTQLGQGNTEAFF. Here the CDR3 DNA reads TGCGCCACCACCCAACTGGGACAGGGGAACACTGAAGCTTTCTTT.